A single TCR beta chain is shown here with its context. Antigen: not known. Graft-derived tissue was subjected to processing to liberate intraepithelial and lamina propria lymphocytes. The entry originates in a study of graft-versus-host responses after intestinal transplantation. Study information: Grafts that recipients had were multivisceral, liver-intestinal, or isolated intestinal transplants. The whole recipient group had anti-thymocyte globulin induction followed by tacrolimus and steroids for roughly 3 years. Study findings and constraints: Patients with graft-donor T cell macrochimerism had high graft-versus-host to host-versus-graft clonal ratios in allografts. Declining HvG levels early post-transplant were linked to peak circulating GvH clone levels.

This CDR3 comprises 15 residues. CDR1 is SGHRS, CDR2 YFSETQ, per germline. After removal of 2 bases from V and 1 base from J, the junction contained 5 bases not matched to a gene. Profiling relied on immunoSEQ multiplex PCR, and the TCRdb table lists in-frame clones only, not all of them. The table has roughly 16,000 clones, roughly 60% seen once. The source is a human patient who received an intestinal transplant, so some T cells may come from the graft donor. Material: ileum tissue, obtained 524 days after transplant. J is TRBJ1-1 and V is TRBV5-1, with TRBD1 matching 7 bases. The CDR3 DNA is TGCGCCAGCAGCTTCGAAACAGGGGCGAACACTGAAGCTTTCTTT. The encoded protein is CASSFETGANTEAFF.